This T cell receptor beta chain derives from a study of chemoradiotherapy in HPV16-positive cancers. On this clone itself: The antigen is not known.

The study, taken as a whole, reports: Candidate HPV-specific clones and E7-related TCR motifs grew in tumor during treatment. HPV-specific T cells were functionally defined from only a couple of HPV16-positive patients.

Profiling relied on immunoSEQ multiplex PCR, and the TCRdb table lists in-frame clones only, not all of them. Here the sample spans some 10,000 clones, approximately 79% being singletons. Samples were taken several times over chemoradiotherapy. Specimen collection occurred from a patient who underwent chemoradiotherapy. The receptor was derived from a human donor with HPV-associated anogenital cancer.

In DNA form, the CDR3 reads TGTGCCAGCAGCCCCGACCGGGCGGGCACTGAAGCTTTCTTT. Amino acids: CASSPDRAGTEAFF. The V gene is TRBV6-4, the J gene TRBJ1-1, with D uncertain. The CDR3 spans 14 residues. The V gene's germline CDR1 is MRHNA and CDR2 SNTAGT. Trimming removed 6 bases at V and 4 bases at J, with 15 bases between.